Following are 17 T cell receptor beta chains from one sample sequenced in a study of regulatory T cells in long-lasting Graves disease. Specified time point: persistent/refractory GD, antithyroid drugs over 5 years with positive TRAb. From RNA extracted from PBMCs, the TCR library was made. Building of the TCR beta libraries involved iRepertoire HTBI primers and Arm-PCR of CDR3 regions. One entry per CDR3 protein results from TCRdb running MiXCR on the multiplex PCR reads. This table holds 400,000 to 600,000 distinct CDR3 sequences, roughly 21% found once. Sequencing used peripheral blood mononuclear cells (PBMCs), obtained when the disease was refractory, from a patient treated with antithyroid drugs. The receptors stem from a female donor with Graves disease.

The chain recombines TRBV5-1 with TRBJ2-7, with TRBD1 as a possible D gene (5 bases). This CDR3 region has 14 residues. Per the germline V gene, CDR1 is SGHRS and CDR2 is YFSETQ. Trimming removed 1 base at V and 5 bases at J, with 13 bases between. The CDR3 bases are TGCGCCAGCAGCTTGACGCAGGGCGGTCACGAGCAGTACTTC. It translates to CASSLTQGGHEQYF.

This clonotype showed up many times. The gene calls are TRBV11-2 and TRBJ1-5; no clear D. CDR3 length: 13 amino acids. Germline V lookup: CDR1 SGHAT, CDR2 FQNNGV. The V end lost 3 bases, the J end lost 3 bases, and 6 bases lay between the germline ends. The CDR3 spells CASSLDVNQPQHF. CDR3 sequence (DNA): TGTGCCAGCAGCTTGGACGTCAATCAGCCCCAGCATTTT. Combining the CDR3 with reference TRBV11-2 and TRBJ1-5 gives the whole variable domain EAGVAQSPRYKIIEKRQSVAFWCNPISGHATLYWYQQILGQGPKLLIQFQNNGVVDDSQLPKDRFSAERLKGVDSTLKIQPAKLEDSAVYLCASSLDVNQPQHFGDGTRLSIL.

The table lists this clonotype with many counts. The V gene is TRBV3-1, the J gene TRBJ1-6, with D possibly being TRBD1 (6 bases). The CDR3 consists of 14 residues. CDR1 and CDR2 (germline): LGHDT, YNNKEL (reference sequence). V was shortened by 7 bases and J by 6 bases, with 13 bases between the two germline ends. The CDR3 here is CASKVTGRNSPLHF. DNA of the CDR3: TGTGCCAGCAAAGTGACAGGACGTAATTCACCCCTCCACTTT.

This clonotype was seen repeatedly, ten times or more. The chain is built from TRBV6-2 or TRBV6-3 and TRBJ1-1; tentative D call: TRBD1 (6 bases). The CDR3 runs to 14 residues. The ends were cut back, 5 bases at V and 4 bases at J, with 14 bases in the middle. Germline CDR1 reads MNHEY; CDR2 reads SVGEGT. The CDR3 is CASSGQSGATEAFF. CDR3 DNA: TGTGCCAGCAGTGGACAGTCCGGTGCCACTGAAGCTTTCTTT.

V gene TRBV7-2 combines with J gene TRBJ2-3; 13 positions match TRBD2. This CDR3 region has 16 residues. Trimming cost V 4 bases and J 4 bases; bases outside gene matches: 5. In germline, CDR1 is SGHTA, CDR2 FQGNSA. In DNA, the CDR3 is TGTGCCAGCAGCTCTTCGACTAGCGGGGGGCCAGATACGCAGTATTTT. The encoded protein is CASSSSTSGGPDTQYF.

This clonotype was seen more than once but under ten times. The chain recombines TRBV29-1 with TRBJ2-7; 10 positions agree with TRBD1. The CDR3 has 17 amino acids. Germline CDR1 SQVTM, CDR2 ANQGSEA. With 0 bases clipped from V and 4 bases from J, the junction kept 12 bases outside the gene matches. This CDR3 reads CSVEDHDTGTGAYEQYF. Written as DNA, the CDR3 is TGCAGCGTTGAAGATCATGATACCGGGACAGGGGCATACGAGCAGTACTTC.

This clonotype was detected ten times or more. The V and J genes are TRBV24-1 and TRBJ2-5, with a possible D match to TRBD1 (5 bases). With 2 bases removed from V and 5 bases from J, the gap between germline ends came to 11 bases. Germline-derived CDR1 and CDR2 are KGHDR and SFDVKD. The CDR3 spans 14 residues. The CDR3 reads CATSDSQGMETQYF. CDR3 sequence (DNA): TGTGCCACCAGTGATTCCCAGGGAATGGAGACCCAGTACTTC.

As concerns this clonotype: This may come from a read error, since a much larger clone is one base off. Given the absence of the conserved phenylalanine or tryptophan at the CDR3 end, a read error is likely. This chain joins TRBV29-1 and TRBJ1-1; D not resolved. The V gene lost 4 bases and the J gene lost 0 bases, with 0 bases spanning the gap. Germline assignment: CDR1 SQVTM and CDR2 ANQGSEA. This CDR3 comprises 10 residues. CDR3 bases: TGCAGCGTTGTGAACACTGAAGCTTTCCTT. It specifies CSVVNTEAFL.

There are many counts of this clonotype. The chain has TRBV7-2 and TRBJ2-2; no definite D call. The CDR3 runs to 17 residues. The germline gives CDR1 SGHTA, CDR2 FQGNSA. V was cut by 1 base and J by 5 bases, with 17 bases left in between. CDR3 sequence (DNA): TGTGCCAGCAGCTTAGACGGTGGAACGGTGAGGACCGGGGAGCTGTTTTTT. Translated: CASSLDGGTVRTGELFF.

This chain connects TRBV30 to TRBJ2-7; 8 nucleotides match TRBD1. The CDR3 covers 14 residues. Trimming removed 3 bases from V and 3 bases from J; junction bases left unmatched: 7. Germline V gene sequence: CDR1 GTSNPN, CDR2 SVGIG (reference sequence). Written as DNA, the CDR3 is TGTGCCTGGAGGACGCCGGACAGGGACTACGAGCAGTACTTC. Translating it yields CAWRTPDRDYEQYF.

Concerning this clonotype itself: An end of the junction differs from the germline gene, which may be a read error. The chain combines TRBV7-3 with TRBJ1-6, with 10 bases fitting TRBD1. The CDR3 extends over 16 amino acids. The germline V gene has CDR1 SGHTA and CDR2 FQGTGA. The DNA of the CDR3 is TGTGCCAGCAGCTTAAAGGGGACAGGGGCTGGTTCACCCCCCCACTTT. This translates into CASSLKGTGAGSPPHF.

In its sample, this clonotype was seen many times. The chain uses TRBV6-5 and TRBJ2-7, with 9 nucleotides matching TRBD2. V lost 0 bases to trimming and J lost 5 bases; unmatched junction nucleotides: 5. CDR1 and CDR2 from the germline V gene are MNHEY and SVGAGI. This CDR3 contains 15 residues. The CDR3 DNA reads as TGTGCCAGCAGTTACTCGGACCGCGGGGGGGACGAGCAGTACTTC. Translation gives CASSYSDRGGDEQYF.

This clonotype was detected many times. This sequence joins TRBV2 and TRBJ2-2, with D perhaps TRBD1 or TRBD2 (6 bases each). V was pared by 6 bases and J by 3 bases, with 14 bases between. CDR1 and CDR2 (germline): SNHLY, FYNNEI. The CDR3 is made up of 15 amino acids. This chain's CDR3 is CASSIRGRDTGELFF. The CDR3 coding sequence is TGTGCCAGCAGCATTCGGGGGCGTGACACCGGGGAGCTGTTTTTT.

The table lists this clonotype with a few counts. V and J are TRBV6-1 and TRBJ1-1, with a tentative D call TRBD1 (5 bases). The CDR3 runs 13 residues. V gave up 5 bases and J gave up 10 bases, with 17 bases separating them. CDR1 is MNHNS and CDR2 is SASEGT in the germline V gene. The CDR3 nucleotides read TGTGCCAGCAGTCCTAGCACGGTTGGGACAGCTTTCTTT. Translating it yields CASSPSTVGTAFF.

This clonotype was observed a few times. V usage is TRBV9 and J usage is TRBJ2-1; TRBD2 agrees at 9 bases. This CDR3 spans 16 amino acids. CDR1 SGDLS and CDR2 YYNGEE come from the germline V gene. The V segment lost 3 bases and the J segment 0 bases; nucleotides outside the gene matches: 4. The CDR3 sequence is CASSAGLASSYNEQFF. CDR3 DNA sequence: TGTGCCAGCAGCGCGGGACTAGCCAGCTCCTACAATGAGCAGTTCTTC. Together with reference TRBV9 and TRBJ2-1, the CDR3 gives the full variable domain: DSGVTQTPKHLITATGQRVTLRCSPRSGDLSVYWYQQSLDQGLQFLIQYYNGEERAKGNILERFSAQQFPDLHSELNLSSLELGDSALYFCASSAGLASSYNEQFFGPGTRLTVL.

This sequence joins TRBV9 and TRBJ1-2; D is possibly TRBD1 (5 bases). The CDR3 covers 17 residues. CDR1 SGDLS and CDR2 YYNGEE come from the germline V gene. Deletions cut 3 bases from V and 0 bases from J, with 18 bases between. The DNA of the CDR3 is TGTGCCAGCAGCGCCCCACGGGGGATCGAAGCTAACTATGGCTACACCTTC. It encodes CASSAPRGIEANYGYTF.

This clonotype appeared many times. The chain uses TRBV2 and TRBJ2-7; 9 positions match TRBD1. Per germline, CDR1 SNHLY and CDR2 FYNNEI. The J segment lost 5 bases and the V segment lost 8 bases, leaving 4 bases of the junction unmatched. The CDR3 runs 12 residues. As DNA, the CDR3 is TGTGCCAGCTCGGACAGGGGTAACGAGCAGTACTTC. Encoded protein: CASSDRGNEQYF.